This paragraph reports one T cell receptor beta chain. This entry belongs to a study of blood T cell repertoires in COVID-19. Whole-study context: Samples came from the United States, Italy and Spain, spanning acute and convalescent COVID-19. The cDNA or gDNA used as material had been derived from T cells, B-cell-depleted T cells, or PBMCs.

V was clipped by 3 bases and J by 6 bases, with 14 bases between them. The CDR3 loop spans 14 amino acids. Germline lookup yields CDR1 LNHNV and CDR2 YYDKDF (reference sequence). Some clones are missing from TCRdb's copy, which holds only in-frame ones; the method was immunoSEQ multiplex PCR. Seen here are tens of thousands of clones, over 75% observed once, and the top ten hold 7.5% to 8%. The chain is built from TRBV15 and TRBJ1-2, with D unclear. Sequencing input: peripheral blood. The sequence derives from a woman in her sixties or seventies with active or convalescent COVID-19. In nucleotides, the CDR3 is TGTGCCACCAGCAGGACTACGAGGGATGATGGCTACACCTTC. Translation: CATSRTTRDDGYTF.